These 16 T cell receptor beta chains came from one sample sequenced in a study of identical twins. TCRdb ran MiXCR on the 5' RACE reads and lists one entry per CDR3 protein. The data contain about 190,000 distinct CDR3 sequences, more than 15% of them singletons. These records were also assigned to another study, of T cells expressing NK-cell markers.

Sequencing was performed on CD8+ T cells sorted from blood. Receptor source: a woman younger than 35 in good health.

V usage is TRBV7-9 and J usage is TRBJ2-1, with D possibly being TRBD2 (5 bases). V was pared by 5 bases and J by 15 bases, with 14 bases between. The CDR3 runs 11 residues. Germline values: CDR1 SEHNR, CDR2 FQNEAQ (reference sequence). The DNA of the CDR3 is TGTGCCAGCAGCGCCTTACTAGTCTGGTTCTTC. Translation gives CASSALLVWFF. The variable domain in full, completed from reference TRBV7-9 and TRBJ2-1, reads DTGVSQNPRHKITKRGQNVTFRCDPISEHNRLYWYRQTLGQGPEFLTYFQNEAQLEKSRLLSDRFSAERPKGSFSTLEIQRTEQGDSAMYLCASSALLVWFFGPGTRLTVL.

The table lists this clonotype with a few counts. The gene calls are TRBV23-1 and TRBJ2-7; D perhaps matches TRBD1 (6 bases). TRBV23-1 is designated an ORF whose function remains uncertain. V lost 7 bases and J 2 bases, leaving 15 bases between the germline ends. This CDR3 is built from 14 residues. The CDR3 DNA is TGCGCCAGCATAGTACAGGGTTACACCTACGAGCAGTACTTC. Residues: CASIVQGYTYEQYF.

This chain joins TRBV12-3 or TRBV12-4 and TRBJ1-1; 10 nucleotides match TRBD1. The CDR3 is made up of 14 amino acids. The trim removed 5 bases at V and 5 bases at J, leaving 5 bases unmatched. The CDR3 DNA sequence: TGTGCCAGCAGTCCGGGACAGGGGACGACTGAAGCTTTCTTT. Its translation: CASSPGQGTTEAFF.

Only a few counts were recorded for this clonotype. This chain joins TRBV7-9 and TRBJ2-7; TRBD1 aligns across 8 bases. J gave up 2 bases and V 1 base, and 4 bases lay outside the gene matches. This CDR3 spans 15 amino acids. Per germline, CDR1 SEHNR and CDR2 FQNEAQ (reference sequence). The CDR3 is CASSLGQGHTYEQYF. The CDR3 nucleotides are TGTGCCAGCAGCTTAGGACAGGGGCACACCTACGAGCAGTACTTC.

V gene TRBV9 combines with J gene TRBJ2-1, with D possibly TRBD1 on 5 matching bases. CDR3 length: 19 residues. V lost 3 bases to trimming and J lost 6 bases, with 28 bases between them. CDR1 is SGDLS and CDR2 is YYNGEE in the germline V gene. The CDR3 is CASSARARYRSSLSNEQFF. The CDR3, as DNA: TGTGCCAGCAGCGCACGCGCACGATACAGGTCTTCCCTCTCCAATGAGCAGTTCTTC. The full variable domain, in which reference TRBV9 and TRBJ2-1 provide the parts outside the CDR3, is DSGVTQTPKHLITATGQRVTLRCSPRSGDLSVYWYQQSLDQGLQFLIQYYNGEERAKGNILERFSAQQFPDLHSELNLSSLELGDSALYFCASSARARYRSSLSNEQFFGPGTRLTVL.

The chain employs TRBV30 and TRBJ2-7, with D possibly being TRBD2 (5 bases). This CDR3 contains 15 residues. The V gene's germline CDR1 is GTSNPN and CDR2 SVGIG (reference sequence). Trimming removed 0 bases at V and 2 bases at J, with 14 bases between. In nucleotides, the CDR3 is TGTGCCTGGAGTGTCGCAATCACTAGTCCCTACGAGCAGTACTTC. Translating gives CAWSVAITSPYEQYF.

The rearrangement joins TRBV2 to TRBJ2-1; no reliable D call. The CDR3 has 12 residues. V was trimmed by 4 bases and J by 8 bases, leaving 9 bases between them. CDR1 is SNHLY, CDR2 FYNNEI, per germline. CDR3 nucleotides: TGTGCCAGCAGTGTCTCCGTCGATGAGCAGTTCTTC. Amino acid sequence: CASSVSVDEQFF.

The chain joins TRBV7-9 to TRBJ2-7; D is unclear. V was shortened by 5 bases and J by 2 bases, with 4 bases between the two germline ends. CDR3 size: 11 residues. Germline V gives CDR1 SEHNR, CDR2 FQNEAQ (reference sequence). CDR3 amino acids: CASSITYEQYF. CDR3 bases: TGTGCCAGCAGCATTACCTACGAGCAGTACTTC.

The gene calls are TRBV10-3 and TRBJ2-1; TRBD2 is a possible D gene (6 bases). The germline CDR1 and CDR2 sequences are ENHRY and SYGVKD. This CDR3 is 13 amino acids long. Trimming pared 8 bases from V and 5 bases from J, leaving 13 bases between. CDR3 loop: CAIESSANNEQFF. In DNA form, the CDR3 reads TGTGCCATCGAGTCTAGCGCCAACAATGAGCAGTTCTTC.

V is TRBV29-1 and J is TRBJ1-1, with D perhaps TRBD1 (5 bases). The germline gives CDR1 SQVTM, CDR2 ANQGSEA. V was clipped by 6 bases and J by 4 bases, with 24 bases between them. The CDR3 sequence is 16 residues long. This CDR3 is CSVPPSRRQRGTEAFF. The CDR3 region has the DNA TGCAGCGTCCCCCCGTCCCGCAGGCAAAGGGGCACTGAAGCTTTCTTT.

This clonotype was counted many times. The chain links TRBV15 to TRBJ2-2; unclear D gene. Germline loops: CDR1 LNHNV, CDR2 YYDKDF (reference sequence). Trimming stripped 0 bases from V and 7 bases from J, with 3 bases between. The CDR3 is made up of 12 amino acids. Written as DNA, the CDR3 is TGTGCCACCAGCAGAGAGATCGGGGAGCTGTTTTTT. It is translated as CATSREIGELFF. The entire variable domain, with the rest obtained from reference TRBV15 and TRBJ2-2, is as follows: DAMVIQNPRYQVTQFGKPVTLSCSQTLNHNVMYWYQQKSSQAPKLLFHYYDKDFNNEADTPDNFQSRRPNTSFCFLDIRSPGLGDTAMYLCATSREIGELFFGEGSRLTVL.

The sample holds many counts of this clonotype. This chain uses TRBV12-3 or TRBV12-4 with TRBJ1-5; D is unclear. The CDR3 spans 13 residues. The V end lost 3 bases, the J end lost 7 bases, and 10 bases lay between the germline ends. Here the CDR3 DNA reads TGTGCCAGCAGTTTTGATAGGTTGCAGCCCCAGCATTTT. Translating gives CASSFDRLQPQHF.

This clonotype was seen more than once but under ten times. The chain links TRBV2 to TRBJ1-5; 8 bases fit TRBD1. J gave up 5 bases and V 4 bases, and 4 bases lay outside the gene matches. Germline CDR1 SNHLY, CDR2 FYNNEI. The CDR3 is 14 residues long. This chain's CDR3 is CASSGRDRHQPQHF. CDR3 DNA: TGTGCCAGCAGTGGTCGGGACAGGCATCAGCCCCAGCATTTT.

This clonotype was counted a few times. V gene TRBV25-1 combines with J gene TRBJ2-5; D is undetermined. Trimming pared 4 bases from V and 0 bases from J, leaving 18 bases between. This CDR3 is built from 17 residues. The germline V gene encodes CDR1 MGHDK and CDR2 SYGVNS. The CDR3 protein is CASSGPEIRLNQETQYF. CDR3 nucleotides: TGTGCCAGCAGTGGTCCCGAAATCCGGTTAAACCAAGAGACCCAGTACTTC. The full variable domain, with the rest looked up from reference TRBV25-1 and TRBJ2-5, is EADIYQTPRYLVIGTGKKITLECSQTMGHDKMYWYQQDPGMELHLIHYSYGVNSTEKGDLSSESTVSRIRTEHFPLTLESARPSHTSQYLCASSGPEIRLNQETQYFGPGTRLLVL.

J is TRBJ2-7 and V is TRBV20-1; 7 nucleotides agree with TRBD1. The length of the CDR3 is 15 residues. V was pared by 0 bases and J by 6 bases, with 11 bases of the junction left unmatched. Germline V lookup: CDR1 DFQATT, CDR2 SNEGSKA (reference sequence). The CDR3 DNA reads TGCAGTGCTAGAGACATGATCCGGGACAGCCTCGAGCAGTACTTC. Amino acid sequence: CSARDMIRDSLEQYF.

This chain connects TRBV6-2 or TRBV6-3 to TRBJ2-7; TRBD2 agrees at 7 bases. V dropped 6 bases and J dropped 1; count of bases not matched to a gene: 9. The CDR3 is 15 amino acids. Germline CDR1 is MNHEY and CDR2 is SVGEGT. CDR3 amino acids: CASRDPAGKSYEQYF. CDR3 DNA: TGTGCCAGCAGAGACCCAGCGGGGAAATCCTACGAGCAGTACTTC.